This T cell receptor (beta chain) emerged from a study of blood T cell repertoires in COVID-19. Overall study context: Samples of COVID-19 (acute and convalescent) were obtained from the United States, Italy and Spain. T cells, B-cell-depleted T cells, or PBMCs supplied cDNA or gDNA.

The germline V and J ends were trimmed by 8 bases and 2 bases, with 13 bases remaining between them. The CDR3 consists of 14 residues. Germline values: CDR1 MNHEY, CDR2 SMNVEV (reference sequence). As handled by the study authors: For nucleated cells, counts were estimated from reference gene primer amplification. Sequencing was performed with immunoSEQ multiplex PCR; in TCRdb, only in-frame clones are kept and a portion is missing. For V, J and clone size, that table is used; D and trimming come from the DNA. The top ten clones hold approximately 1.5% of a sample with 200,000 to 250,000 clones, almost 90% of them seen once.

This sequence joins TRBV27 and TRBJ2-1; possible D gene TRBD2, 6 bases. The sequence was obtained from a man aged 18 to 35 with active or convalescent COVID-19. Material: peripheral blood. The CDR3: CASPREDPYNEQFF. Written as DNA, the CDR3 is TGTGCCAGCCCGAGGGAGGACCCCTACAATGAGCAGTTCTTC.